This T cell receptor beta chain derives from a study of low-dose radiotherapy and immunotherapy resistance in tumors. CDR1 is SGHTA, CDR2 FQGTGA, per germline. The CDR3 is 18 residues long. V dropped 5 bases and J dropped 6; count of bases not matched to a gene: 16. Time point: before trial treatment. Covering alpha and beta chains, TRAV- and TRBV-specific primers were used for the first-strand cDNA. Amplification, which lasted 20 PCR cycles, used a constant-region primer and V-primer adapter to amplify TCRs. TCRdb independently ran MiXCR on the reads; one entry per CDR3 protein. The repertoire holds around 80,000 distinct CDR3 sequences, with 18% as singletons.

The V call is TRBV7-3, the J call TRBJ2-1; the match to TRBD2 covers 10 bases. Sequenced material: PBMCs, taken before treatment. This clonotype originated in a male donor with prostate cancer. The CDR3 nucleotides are TGTGCCAGCAGCCCACACACAGGGGGGCTAGCGGGAGTCAATGAGCAGTTCTTC. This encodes CASSPHTGGLAGVNEQFF.